One and the same sample provided the 10 T cell receptor beta chains below, sequenced in a study of cytomegalovirus exposure and HLA in healthy donors. PCR amplification relied on 60 Vbeta primers (plus 13 Jbeta primers). Some clones are missing from TCRdb's copy, which holds only in-frame ones; the method was immunoSEQ multiplex PCR. The sample comprises under 200,000 clones, about 80% of which are singletons, and roughly 1.6% rests with the top ten. Sequencing was carried out using PBMCs. The receptors originated from a girl aged 10 to 17 in good health and CMV-seropositive.

Points on this clone: Other nucleotide sequences from this sample produce the same CDR3. J is TRBJ2-7 and V is TRBV20-1, with D hard to call. Germline assignment: CDR1 DFQATT and CDR2 SNEGSKA (reference sequence). With 1 base removed from V and 3 bases from J, the gap between germline ends came to 4 bases. The CDR3 sequence is 11 residues long. CDR3 DNA: TGCAGTGCTAGAGCCGGCTACGAGCAGTACTTC. This encodes CSARAGYEQYF.

V and J are TRBV6-1 and TRBJ1-2, with 8 bases identical to TRBD1. The CDR3 runs 18 residues. Per germline, CDR1 MNHNS and CDR2 SASEGT. V trimming: 2 bases; J trimming: 0 bases; junction bases outside the gene matches: 11. This chain's CDR3 is CASSEPWTGRFTNYGYTF. The CDR3 DNA is TGTGCCAGCAGTGAACCGTGGACAGGGCGATTTACTAACTATGGCTACACCTTC.

V is TRBV7-8 and J is TRBJ2-5; TRBD1 matches 7 bases. This CDR3 has 13 amino acids. V trimming: 5 bases; J trimming: 3 bases; junction bases outside the gene matches: 3. Germline CDR1 is SGHVS and CDR2 is FQNEAQ. In DNA form, the CDR3 reads TGTGCCAGCAGCGTCGACAGGGAAGAGACCCAGTACTTC. Translated: CASSVDREETQYF. The full variable domain, with the rest looked up from reference TRBV7-8 and TRBJ2-5, is GAGVSQSPRYKVAKRGQDVALRCDPISGHVSLFWYQQALGQGPEFLTYFQNEAQLDKSGLPSDRFFAERPEGSVSTLKIQRTQQEDSAVYLCASSVDREETQYFGPGTRLLVL.

The table lists this clone with a count of one. The genes are TRBV7-6 and TRBJ2-5, with 7 bases lining up with TRBD1. This CDR3 region has 14 residues. In germline, CDR1 is SGHVS, CDR2 FNYEAQ. After removal of 1 base from V and 5 bases from J, the junction contained 4 bases not matched to a gene. The CDR3 region has the DNA TGTGCCAGCAGCTTAGTCGGCAGGGGGGAGACCCAGTACTTC. Its protein is CASSLVGRGETQYF.

The chain combines TRBV6-6 with TRBJ2-7; TRBD1 agrees at 8 bases. J was trimmed by 3 bases and V by 6 bases; bases with no gene match: 7. This CDR3 spans 14 amino acids. Germline V lookup: CDR1 MNHNY, CDR2 SVGAGI (reference sequence). The CDR3 DNA is TGTGCCAGCAGGGAACAGGGGGTAGACTACGAGCAGTACTTC. Translation gives CASREQGVDYEQYF.

The chain links TRBV6-1 to TRBJ2-1; D remains unclear. V lost 1 base, J lost 7 bases, and 5 bases lay in between. Germline CDR1 reads MNHNS; CDR2 reads SASEGT. This CDR3 has 12 residues. CDR3 residues: CASSEVRNEQFF. The CDR3 DNA follows: TGTGCCAGCAGTGAAGTGAGGAATGAGCAGTTCTTC.

The V and J genes are TRBV7-3 and TRBJ2-5, with TRBD2 identical over 7 bases. CDR3 length equals 17 residues. V trimming: 0 bases; J trimming: 3 bases; junction bases outside the gene matches: 10. Germline V gene sequence: CDR1 SGHTA, CDR2 FQGTGA. Written as DNA, the CDR3 is TGTGCCAGCAGCTTAACGCGACTTGTGAGCGGGGAAGAGACCCAGTACTTC. Translating gives CASSLTRLVSGEETQYF.

J is TRBJ2-1 and V is TRBV5-8, with D maybe TRBD1 (5 bases). The germline V and J ends were trimmed by 1 base and 2 bases, with 10 bases remaining between them. This CDR3 has 15 amino acids. Germline V gives CDR1 SGHTS, CDR2 YDEGEE. The CDR3: CASSLRGGTYNEQFF. In DNA form, the CDR3 reads TGTGCCAGCAGCTTGAGGGGCGGTACCTACAATGAGCAGTTCTTC.

This clone showed up just once. J is TRBJ1-5 and V is TRBV6-1; 7 bases fit TRBD1. CDR1 is MNHNS, CDR2 SASEGT, per germline. J was trimmed by 5 bases and V by 8 bases; bases with no gene match: 12. CDR3 length equals 15 residues. As DNA, the CDR3 is TGTGCCAGCCTCGAACATAAGGGGGCCTATCAGCCCCAGCATTTT. Amino acid sequence: CASLEHKGAYQPQHF.

This clone was counted only a few times. The chain carries TRBV2 and TRBJ2-7, with D possibly TRBD2 on 6 matching bases. Germline CDR1 reads SNHLY; CDR2 reads FYNNEI. V shed 1 base and J shed 6 bases, with 13 bases lying between them. This CDR3 region has 14 residues. The CDR3 loop reads CASSEGIGRLEQYF. CDR3 nucleotides: TGTGCCAGCAGTGAAGGTATTGGGAGGCTCGAGCAGTACTTC.